One and the same sample provided the 29 T cell receptor beta chains below, sequenced in a study of T cell responses to AZD1222 COVID-19 vaccine (dated by TCRdb to the early 2020s). Library preparation was by the immunoSEQ multiplex PCR assay. TCRdb's version of the immuneACCESS table is confined to in-frame rearrangements and falls short of the full clone set. An unresolved V gene accounts for under half of the shortfall where checked; the remainder is of unknown origin. Counted in this sample were roughly 50,000 clones; 70% to 90% of them appeared once. The ten biggest clones cover around 6.5% of the sample. According to the study, the label for this sample's time point signals: about 28 days (+/-7) after the second vaccine dose. Sequenced here: peripheral blood, sampled 28 days after the second AZD1222 dose. The receptors come from an adult who received the AZD1222 COVID-19 vaccine.

The V gene is TRBV19, the J gene TRBJ2-5; no reliable D call. This CDR3 contains 13 residues. V was shortened by 7 bases and J by 3 bases, with 12 bases between the two germline ends. CDR1 and CDR2 from the germline V gene are LNHDA and SQIVND (reference sequence). As DNA, the CDR3 is TGTGCCAGTACCCCCTCGGGCAAAGAGACCCAGTACTTC. It specifies CASTPSGKETQYF.

This clone was seen more than once but under ten times. The chain recombines TRBV28 with TRBJ1-5; D remains ambiguous. Germline loops: CDR1 MDHEN, CDR2 SYDVKM. The CDR3 is 14 residues long. The V and J ends lost 5 bases and 1 base respectively, with 9 bases between them. The CDR3 DNA follows: TGTGCCAGCAGTGGGCCGAACAGCAATCAGCCCCAGCATTTT. Protein sequence: CASSGPNSNQPQHF.

J is TRBJ1-1 and V is TRBV28, with D perhaps TRBD1 (5 bases). The CDR3 contains 14 residues. Germline CDR1 and CDR2: MDHEN and SYDVKM. V was cut by 5 bases and J by 3 bases, with 13 bases left in between. The CDR3 is CASSPWWGDTEAFF. In DNA form, the CDR3 reads TGTGCCAGCAGTCCGTGGTGGGGGGACACTGAAGCTTTCTTT.

The rearrangement links TRBV11-3 to TRBJ1-1; D might be TRBD1 (6 bases). There are 15 residues in the CDR3. Trimming took off 5 bases at V and 0 bases at J, with 13 bases between the two ends. Germline CDR1 is SGHNT and CDR2 is YENEEA. The CDR3 region is CASSALGGLNTEAFF. CDR3 in DNA: TGTGCCAGCAGCGCACTCGGGGGCTTGAACACTGAAGCTTTCTTT.

J is TRBJ2-2 and V is TRBV27, with 8 bases aligning to TRBD1. V was clipped by 5 bases and J by 0 bases; unmatched bases: 8. The germline V gene has CDR1 MNHEY and CDR2 SMNVEV (reference sequence). This CDR3 region has 17 residues. This CDR3 is CASSPGTGYANTGELFF. The CDR3 DNA is TGTGCCAGCAGTCCTGGGACAGGTTATGCGAACACCGGGGAGCTGTTTTTT.

This clone has a handful of counts. The chain uses TRBV2 and TRBJ2-5, with 8 nucleotides matching TRBD1. This CDR3 comprises 15 residues. Germline V gene sequence: CDR1 SNHLY, CDR2 FYNNEI. The V and J ends lost 5 bases and 1 base, in that order; junction bases with no gene match: 6. In nucleotides, the CDR3 is TGTGCCAGCAGTACAGGGGGTGCCCTCCAAGAGACCCAGTACTTC. Protein sequence: CASSTGGALQETQYF.

This rearrangement joins TRBV5-6 to TRBJ1-4, with 8 bases aligning to TRBD1. This CDR3 region has 16 residues. Germline loops: CDR1 SGHDT, CDR2 YYEEEE. With 0 bases clipped from V and 3 bases from J, the junction kept 4 bases outside the gene matches. The CDR3 region is CASSLAGGVANEKLFF. CDR3 nucleotide sequence: TGTGCCAGCAGCTTGGCAGGGGGCGTCGCTAATGAAAAACTGTTTTTT.

The V call is TRBV11-2, the J call TRBJ2-3; 9 bases match TRBD1. From germline, CDR1 is SGHAT and CDR2 FQNNGV. V was pared by 5 bases and J by 5 bases, with 11 bases of the junction left unmatched. The CDR3 sequence is 16 residues long. The CDR3 loop reads CASSTQRGTGRDTQYF. CDR3 nucleotide sequence: TGTGCCAGCAGCACCCAACGCGGGACAGGGAGAGATACGCAGTATTTT.

The V gene is TRBV6-2 or TRBV6-3, the J gene TRBJ1-2; D may be TRBD1 (6 bases). The CDR3 runs to 14 residues. Between the trimmed V and J ends, which lost 0 bases and 5 bases, there was a span of 10 bases. In germline, CDR1 is MNHEY, CDR2 SVGEGT. The CDR3 region is CASSYSAGAYGYTF. CDR3 sequence (DNA): TGTGCCAGCAGTTACTCCGCAGGGGCGTATGGCTACACCTTC.

The chain is built from TRBV7-2 and TRBJ2-1; TRBD2 matches at 8 bases. The CDR3 is 15 residues long. Per germline, CDR1 SGHTA and CDR2 FQGNSA. V dropped 6 bases and J dropped 7; count of bases not matched to a gene: 11. The CDR3 coding sequence is TGTGCCAGCAGTTCCTCCCTACTAGCGGCGAATGAGCAGTTCTTC. This codes for CASSSSLLAANEQFF.

This clone showed up just once. The J gene is TRBJ2-7, the V gene TRBV2, with D hard to call. This CDR3 has 10 residues. Germline CDR1 and CDR2: SNHLY and FYNNEI. V was shortened by 8 bases and J by 2 bases, with 4 bases between the two germline ends. The CDR3 sequence is CASSAYEQYF. The CDR3 DNA reads TGTGCCAGCTCCGCCTACGAGCAGTACTTC.

CDR3 sequence reads: CASSPGQFNEQFF. CDR3 nucleotide sequence: TGTGCCAGCTCACCAGGGCAGTTCAATGAGCAGTTCTTC. The chain employs TRBV18 and TRBJ2-1; D is unresolved. Trimming took 2 bases from V and 6 from J, leaving 8 bases between them. Germline CDR1 KGHSH, CDR2 LQKENI. This CDR3 has 13 amino acids. Using reference TRBV18 and TRBJ2-1 for the parts outside the CDR3, the full variable domain is NAGVMQNPRHLVRRRGQEARLRCSPMKGHSHVYWYRQLPEEGLKFMVYLQKENIIDESGMPKERFSAEFPKEGPSILRIQQVVRGDSAAYFCASSPGQFNEQFFGPGTRLTVL.

This chain connects TRBV28 to TRBJ2-7; D ambiguous. This CDR3 is 12 amino acids long. V lost 5 bases to trimming and J lost 3 bases, with 8 bases between them. Germline V gene sequence: CDR1 MDHEN, CDR2 SYDVKM. The CDR3 coding sequence is TGTGCCAGCAGTCCGTTAAACTACGAGCAGTACTTC. Translating gives CASSPLNYEQYF.

The chain uses TRBV5-4 and TRBJ2-1; D tentatively fits TRBD1 or TRBD2 (6 bases each). The germline gives CDR1 SGHNT, CDR2 YYREEE (reference sequence). Between the trimmed V and J ends, which lost 5 bases and 3 bases, there was a span of 12 bases. There are 14 residues in the CDR3. The CDR3 sequence is CASRIGGDYNEQFF. CDR3 nucleotides: TGTGCCAGCAGAATCGGGGGCGACTACAATGAGCAGTTCTTC. The variable domain in full, completed from reference TRBV5-4 and TRBJ2-1, reads ETGVTQSPTHLIKTRGQQVTLRCSSQSGHNTVSWYQQALGQGPQFIFQYYREEENGRGNFPPRFSGLQFPNYSSELNVNALELDDSALYLCASRIGGDYNEQFFGPGTRLTVL.

This CDR3 is CASSLNRGTYNSPLHF. DNA for the CDR3: TGTGCCAGCAGTTTAAACAGGGGCACCTATAATTCACCCCTCCACTTT. This chain connects TRBV28 to TRBJ1-6; 7 bases line up with TRBD1. The CDR3 consists of 16 residues. The V gene's germline CDR1 is MDHEN and CDR2 SYDVKM. V lost 2 bases to trimming and J lost 2 bases; unmatched junction nucleotides: 3.

This rearrangement joins TRBV5-5 to TRBJ1-4; no definite D call. The CDR3 consists of 15 residues. Germline V gene lookup returns CDR1 SGHKS and CDR2 YYEKEE (reference sequence). The V gene lost 4 bases and the J gene lost 8 bases, with 18 bases spanning the gap. The CDR3 sequence is CASSDGRVQGEKLFF. The CDR3 DNA follows: TGTGCCAGCAGCGATGGACGAGTCCAAGGCGAAAAACTGTTTTTT. Together with reference TRBV5-5 and TRBJ1-4, the CDR3 gives the full variable domain: DAGVTQSPTHLIKTRGQQVTLRCSPISGHKSVSWYQQVLGQGPQFIFQYYEKEERGRGNFPDRFSARQFPNYSSELNVNALLLGDSALYLCASSDGRVQGEKLFFGSGTQLSVL.

The chain is built from TRBV7-8 and TRBJ2-3; D is possibly TRBD1 (5 bases). The CDR3 spans 12 residues. Looked up from germline, CDR1 is SGHVS and CDR2 is FQNEAQ. Trimming shortened V by 5 bases and J by 6 bases, and 9 bases separated the two germline ends. CDR3 nucleotides: TGTGCCAGCAGCATAGGGGTGGATACGCAGTATTTT. Its translation is CASSIGVDTQYF.

The genes are TRBV7-8 and TRBJ2-1, with D perhaps matching TRBD2 (6 bases). Germline V CDR1 and CDR2: SGHVS, FQNEAQ. Trimming pared 5 bases from V and 0 bases from J, leaving 14 bases between. CDR3 size: 16 residues. The CDR3 sequence: CASSPLAVSSYNEQFF. As DNA, the CDR3 is TGTGCCAGCAGCCCTTTAGCGGTAAGCTCCTACAATGAGCAGTTCTTC.

The chain recombines TRBV2 with TRBJ2-7; unclear D gene. CDR1 is SNHLY, CDR2 FYNNEI, per germline. This CDR3 spans 16 amino acids. V was shortened by 0 bases and J by 3 bases, with 15 bases between the two germline ends. The CDR3 is CASSEASPEGYYEQYF. CDR3 bases: TGTGCCAGCAGTGAAGCTTCGCCTGAAGGGTACTACGAGCAGTACTTC.

The rearrangement links TRBV5-4 to TRBJ2-7; 9 nucleotides line up with TRBD2. This CDR3 region has 15 residues. Germline CDR1 SGHNT, CDR2 YYREEE (reference sequence). V gave up 4 bases and J gave up 7 bases; unmatched junction bases: 12. The CDR3 region is CASSARLAASGEQYF. CDR3 sequence (DNA): TGTGCCAGCAGCGCCAGACTAGCGGCCTCGGGTGAGCAGTACTTC. The complete variable domain, with remaining parts taken from reference TRBV5-4 and TRBJ2-7, reads ETGVTQSPTHLIKTRGQQVTLRCSSQSGHNTVSWYQQALGQGPQFIFQYYREEENGRGNFPPRFSGLQFPNYSSELNVNALELDDSALYLCASSARLAASGEQYFGPGTRLTVT.

This clone has a single count. CDR3 region: CASSEGSYDEQYF. CDR3 DNA: TGTGCCAGCAGTGAGGGGTCCTATGACGAGCAGTACTTC. The genes are TRBV2 and TRBJ2-7, with D hard to call. The V end lost 3 bases, the J end lost 5 bases, and 11 bases lay between the germline ends. Germline V gives CDR1 SNHLY, CDR2 FYNNEI. The CDR3 spans 13 residues.

This clone was counted once. The rearrangement uses TRBV27 and TRBJ2-7; D is perhaps TRBD1 (5 bases). The CDR3 sequence is 14 residues long. CDR1 and CDR2 from the germline V gene are MNHEY and SMNVEV (reference sequence). V lost 2 bases and J 3 bases, leaving 11 bases between the germline ends. CDR3 region: CASSLGQGGYEQYF. In nucleotides, the CDR3 is TGTGCCAGCAGTTTAGGCCAGGGCGGCTACGAGCAGTACTTC.

The chain uses TRBV7-8 and TRBJ1-3; D is unresolved. Between the trimmed V and J ends, which lost 1 base and 3 bases, there was a span of 10 bases. This CDR3 contains 15 residues. Germline CDR1 is SGHVS and CDR2 is FQNEAQ. This CDR3 is CASSLVGSDGNTIYF. In DNA, the CDR3 is TGTGCCAGCAGCTTAGTGGGTTCTGATGGAAACACCATATATTTT.

The chain combines TRBV6-1 with TRBJ2-7, with TRBD1 matching 7 bases. CDR3 length equals 15 residues. Per germline, CDR1 MNHNS and CDR2 SASEGT. Germline trimming cut 7 bases from V and 2 bases from J; bases unmatched to any gene: 11. The CDR3 coding sequence is TGTGCCAGCACTACCTCCCGGGACAGACCCTACGAGCAGTACTTC. The encoded protein is CASTTSRDRPYEQYF.

This rearrangement joins TRBV6-5 to TRBJ2-3, with D possibly being TRBD2 (7 bases). V was clipped by 8 bases and J by 4 bases, with 16 bases between them. This CDR3 comprises 14 residues. In germline, CDR1 is MNHEY, CDR2 SVGAGI. The CDR3 DNA reads as TGTGCCAGCGGACCACTGCGGGGGCCAGATACGCAGTATTTT. The encoded protein is CASGPLRGPDTQYF.

The J gene is TRBJ2-5, the V gene TRBV2, with D maybe TRBD2 (5 bases). Germline V gene sequence: CDR1 SNHLY, CDR2 FYNNEI. This CDR3 is built from 13 residues. Trimming stripped 2 bases from V and 3 bases from J, with 7 bases between. As DNA, the CDR3 is TGTGCCAGCAGTGAACTGGGAGAAGAGACCCAGTACTTC. Translation gives CASSELGEETQYF.

The J gene is TRBJ1-5, the V gene TRBV27; 12 bases line up with TRBD1. CDR1 is MNHEY and CDR2 is SMNVEV in the germline V gene (reference sequence). The CDR3 loop spans 15 amino acids. Trimming removed 6 bases from V and 6 bases from J; junction bases left unmatched: 6. CDR3 sequence reads: CASSPGTGGVQPQHF. The CDR3 nucleotides are TGTGCCAGCAGCCCTGGGACAGGGGGCGTTCAGCCCCAGCATTTT.

The chain joins TRBV5-6 to TRBJ2-5; the match to TRBD2 covers 9 bases. This CDR3 has 15 residues. CDR1 is SGHDT and CDR2 is YYEEEE in the germline V gene. After removal of 5 bases from V and 4 bases from J, the junction contained 9 bases not matched to a gene. CDR3 in DNA: TGTGCCAGCAGTTCCCTTAGCGGGAGTGCAGAGACCCAGTACTTC. Residues: CASSSLSGSAETQYF.

The chain couples TRBV11-2 to TRBJ2-3; D possibly corresponds to TRBD2 (5 bases). The V end was cut by 1 base, the J end by 3 bases, with 8 bases between. The CDR3 is 14 residues long. The germline V gene has CDR1 SGHAT and CDR2 FQNNGV. The CDR3 sequence is CASSLARGTDTQYF. In nucleotides, the CDR3 is TGTGCCAGCAGCTTAGCCCGAGGGACAGATACGCAGTATTTT.